This T cell receptor beta chain was obtained from a study of early T cells in non-severe SARS-CoV-2 infection. At the level of the study: Chains were not paired, and sequencing was done on bulk RNA from unsorted whole blood.

CDR3 length: 13 residues. Germline V CDR1 and CDR2: MDHEN, SYDVKM. This clonotype has a handful of counts. Germline and junction disagree at one end, which may indicate a read error. Tagging with unique molecular identifiers was applied to individual cDNA molecules. TCRdb re-called the 5' RACE reads through MiXCR, storing one row per CDR3 protein. The repertoire holds more than 45,000 distinct CDR3 sequences, with about 12% as singletons. Input material: whole blood. This clonotype originated in an adult who was a healthcare worker with PCR-confirmed SARS-CoV-2 infection or an uninfected control (not recorded which). The rearrangement joins TRBV28 to TRBJ2-7; D may be TRBD1 (6 bases). The CDR3 loop reads CASSYADRQAQAF. The CDR3 region has the DNA TGTGCCAGCAGTTACGCGGACCGACAGGCACAGGCCTTC.